A single sample is the source of the 7 T cell receptor beta chains below, sequenced in a study of metastatic and nonmetastatic thyroid tumors. Before thyroid surgery, none of the patients had received any treatment. TCRdb called clones again from the PCR reads with MiXCR. Among about 69,000 clones listed, 12% to 15% were seen once. Sequencing input: blood. Source of these receptors: a male donor with papillary thyroid cancer or a benign thyroid nodule (not recorded which). Some clones in this sample may be carry-over from other donors' samples.

This clone was picked up many times. The rearrangement links TRBV9 to TRBJ2-2; D perhaps matches TRBD2 (6 bases). This CDR3 region has 16 residues. V was clipped by 3 bases and J by 0 bases, with 12 bases between them. Germline CDR1 is SGDLS and CDR2 is YYNGEE. CDR3 sequence: CASSGGGTANTGELFF. CDR3 sequence (DNA): TGTGCCAGCAGCGGGGGCGGGACTGCGAACACCGGGGAGCTGTTTTTT.

This clone was counted at least ten times. The genes are TRBV11-1 and TRBJ1-2, with D possibly matching TRBD1 (5 bases). Per the germline V gene, CDR1 is SGHAT and CDR2 is FQDESV (reference sequence). Trimming pared 2 bases from V and 3 bases from J, leaving 25 bases between. This CDR3 has 19 amino acids. This CDR3 reads CASSLHTLRGRVRDYGYTF. In DNA, the CDR3 is TGTGCCAGCAGCTTACACACTCTGCGGGGCAGGGTACGAGACTATGGCTACACCTTC.

The table lists this clone with many counts. The chain joins TRBV6-6 to TRBJ1-4, with D uncertain. Germline CDR1 and CDR2: MNHNY and SVGAGI (reference sequence). This CDR3 is 16 amino acids long. Trimming cost V 2 bases and J 3 bases, with 13 bases left between them. The CDR3 protein is CASSYESGRANEKLFF. The CDR3 region has the DNA TGTGCCAGCAGTTACGAGTCCGGAAGGGCTAATGAAAAACTGTTTTTT.

With regard to this clone: Given a much more abundant clone one base away, this may be a read error. Other DNA sequences in the same sample also yield this CDR3. The chain carries TRBV19 and TRBJ1-5; D gene ambiguous. CDR3 length: 14 amino acids. Germline CDR1 is LNHDA and CDR2 is SQIVND (reference sequence). CDR3 region: CASSIVGSNQPQHF. CDR3 sequence (DNA): TGTGCCAGTAGTATAGTAGGTAGCAATCAACCCCAGCATTTT.

This clone was recorded a few times. V is TRBV6-2 or TRBV6-3 and J is TRBJ1-6; perhaps TRBD1 as D (5 bases). The CDR3 runs to 15 residues. Germline assignment: CDR1 MNHEY and CDR2 SVGEGT. Between the trimmed V and J ends, which lost 2 bases and 6 bases, there was a span of 11 bases. The CDR3 is CASSYGGTSNSPLHF. The DNA of the CDR3 is TGTGCCAGCAGTTACGGCGGGACCTCTAATTCACCCCTCCACTTT.

V usage is TRBV5-1 and J usage is TRBJ2-1; D call uncertain. Trimming cost V 0 bases and J 13 bases, with 20 bases left between them. The V gene's germline CDR1 is SGHRS and CDR2 YFSETQ. This CDR3 has 15 residues. The CDR3 spells CASSLATPLHGIQFF. CDR3 DNA: TGCGCCAGCAGCTTGGCGACGCCCTTACATGGTATACAGTTCTTC.

The chain couples TRBV20-1 to TRBJ1-6; D not certain. The V gene's germline CDR1 is DFQATT and CDR2 SNEGSKA (reference sequence). The CDR3 is 17 amino acids. V shed 0 bases and J shed 10 bases, with 22 bases lying between them. Here the CDR3 reads CSARDDVYNRQKSPLHF. CDR3 in DNA: TGCAGTGCTAGAGATGACGTGTACAACCGCCAAAAATCACCCCTCCACTTT.